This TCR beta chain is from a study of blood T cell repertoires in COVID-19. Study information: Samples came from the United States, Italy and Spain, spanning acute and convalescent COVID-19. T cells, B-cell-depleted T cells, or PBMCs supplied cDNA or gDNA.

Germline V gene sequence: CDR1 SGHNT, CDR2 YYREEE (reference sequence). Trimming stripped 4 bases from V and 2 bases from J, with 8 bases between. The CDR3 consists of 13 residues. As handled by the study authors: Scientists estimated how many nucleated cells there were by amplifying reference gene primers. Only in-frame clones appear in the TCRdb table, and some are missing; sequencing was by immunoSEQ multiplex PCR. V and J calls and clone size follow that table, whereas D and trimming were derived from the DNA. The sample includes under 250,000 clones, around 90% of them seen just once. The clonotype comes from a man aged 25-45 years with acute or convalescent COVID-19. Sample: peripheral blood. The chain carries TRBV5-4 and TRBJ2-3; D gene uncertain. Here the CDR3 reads CASSPPHTDTQYF. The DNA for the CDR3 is TGTGCCAGCAGCCCCCCCCACACAGATACGCAGTATTTT. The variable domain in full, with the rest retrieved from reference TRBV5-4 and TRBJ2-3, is ETGVTQSPTHLIKTRGQQVTLRCSSQSGHNTVSWYQQALGQGPQFIFQYYREEENGRGNFPPRFSGLQFPNYSSELNVNALELDDSALYLCASSPPHTDTQYFGPGTRLTVL.